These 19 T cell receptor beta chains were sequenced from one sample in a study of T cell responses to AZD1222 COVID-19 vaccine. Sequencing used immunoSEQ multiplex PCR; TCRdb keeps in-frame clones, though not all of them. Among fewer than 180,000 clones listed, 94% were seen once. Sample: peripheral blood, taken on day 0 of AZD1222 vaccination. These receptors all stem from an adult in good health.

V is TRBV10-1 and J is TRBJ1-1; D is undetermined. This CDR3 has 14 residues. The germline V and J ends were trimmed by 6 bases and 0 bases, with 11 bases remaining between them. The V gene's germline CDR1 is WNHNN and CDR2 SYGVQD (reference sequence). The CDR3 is CASRDGTMNTEAFF. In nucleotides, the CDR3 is TGCGCCAGCAGGGACGGTACCATGAACACTGAAGCTTTCTTT.

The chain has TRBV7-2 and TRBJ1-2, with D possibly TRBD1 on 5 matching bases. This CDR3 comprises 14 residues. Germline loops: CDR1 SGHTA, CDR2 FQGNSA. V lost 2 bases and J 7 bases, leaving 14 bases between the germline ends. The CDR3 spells CASSLIGALPGYTF. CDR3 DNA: TGTGCCAGCAGCTTAATAGGGGCCCTTCCTGGCTACACCTTC.

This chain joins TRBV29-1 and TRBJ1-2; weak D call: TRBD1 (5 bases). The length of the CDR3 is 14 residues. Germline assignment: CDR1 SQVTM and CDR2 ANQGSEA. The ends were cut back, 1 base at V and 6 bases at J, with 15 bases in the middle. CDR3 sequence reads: CSVEALETRDGYTF. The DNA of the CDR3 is TGCAGCGTTGAAGCCTTAGAGACCAGGGATGGCTACACCTTC.

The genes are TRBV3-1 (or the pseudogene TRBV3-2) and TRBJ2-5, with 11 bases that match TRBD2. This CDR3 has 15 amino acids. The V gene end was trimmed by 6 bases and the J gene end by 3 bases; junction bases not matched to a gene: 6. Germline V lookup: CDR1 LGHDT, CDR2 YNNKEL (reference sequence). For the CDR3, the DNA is TGTGCCAGCAGACCCTATAGCGGGGGGGAAGAGACCCAGTACTTC. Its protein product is CASRPYSGGEETQYF.

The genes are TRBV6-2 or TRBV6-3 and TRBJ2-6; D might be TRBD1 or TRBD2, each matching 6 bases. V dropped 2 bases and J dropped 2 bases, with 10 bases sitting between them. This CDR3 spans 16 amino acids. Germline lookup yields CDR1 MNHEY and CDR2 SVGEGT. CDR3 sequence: CASSYEGGTGANVLTF. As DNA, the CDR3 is TGTGCCAGCAGTTACGAGGGGGGCACTGGGGCCAACGTCCTGACTTTC.

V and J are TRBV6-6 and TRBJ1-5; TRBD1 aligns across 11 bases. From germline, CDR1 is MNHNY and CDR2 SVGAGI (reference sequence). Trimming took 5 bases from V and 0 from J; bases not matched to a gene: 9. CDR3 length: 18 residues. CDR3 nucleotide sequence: TGTGCCAGCAGTCCCCCGGGACAGGGGGACTATAGCAATCAGCCCCAGCATTTT. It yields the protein CASSPPGQGDYSNQPQHF.

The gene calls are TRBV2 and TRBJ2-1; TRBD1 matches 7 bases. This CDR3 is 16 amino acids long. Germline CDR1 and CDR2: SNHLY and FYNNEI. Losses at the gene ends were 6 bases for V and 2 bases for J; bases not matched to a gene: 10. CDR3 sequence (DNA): TGTGCCAGCAGCCTGAGAGGACAGGTGACCTACAATGAGCAGTTCTTC. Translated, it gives CASSLRGQVTYNEQFF.

CDR3 bases: TGTGCCAGCAGACCTCTCACAGGAAGCGCTAACTATGGCTACACCTTC. It yields the protein CASRPLTGSANYGYTF. This chain uses TRBV6-2 or TRBV6-3 with TRBJ1-2; possible D gene TRBD1, 5 bases. The V end lost 6 bases, the J end lost 0 bases, and 17 bases lay between the germline ends. Germline V CDR1 and CDR2: MNHEY, SVGEGT. The CDR3 is made up of 16 amino acids.

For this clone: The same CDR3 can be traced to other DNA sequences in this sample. CDR3 sequence: CASSYRDRVYGYTF. CDR3 bases: TGTGCCAGCAGTTACCGGGACAGGGTGTATGGCTACACCTTC. The chain recombines TRBV6-5 with TRBJ1-2, with 9 bases matching TRBD1. This CDR3 comprises 14 residues. Germline V CDR1 and CDR2: MNHEY, SVGAGI. The V segment lost 2 bases and the J segment 5 bases; nucleotides outside the gene matches: 3.

The CDR3 nucleotides read TGTGCCAGCGGGTCGGGAAATGGCTACACCTTC. The encoded protein is CASGSGNGYTF. The genes are TRBV6-5 and TRBJ1-2; no reliable D call. Looked up from germline, CDR1 is MNHEY and CDR2 is SVGAGI. The germline V and J ends were trimmed by 8 bases and 6 bases, with 10 bases remaining between them. The CDR3 sequence is 11 residues long.

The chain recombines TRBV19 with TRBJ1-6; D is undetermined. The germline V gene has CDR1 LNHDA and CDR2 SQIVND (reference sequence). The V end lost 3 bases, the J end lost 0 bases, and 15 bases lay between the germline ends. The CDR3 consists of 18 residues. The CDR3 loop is CASSMGGRSSSYNSPLHF. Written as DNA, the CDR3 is TGTGCCAGTAGTATGGGTGGCAGGTCGAGCTCCTATAATTCACCCCTCCACTTT.

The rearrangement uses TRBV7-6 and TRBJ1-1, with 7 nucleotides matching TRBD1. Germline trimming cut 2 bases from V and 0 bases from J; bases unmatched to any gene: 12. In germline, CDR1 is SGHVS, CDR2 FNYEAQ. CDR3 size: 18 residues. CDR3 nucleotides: TGTGCCAGCAGCTTACTCCTAAGGGGGCCCACCGTGAACACTGAAGCTTTCTTT. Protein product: CASSLLLRGPTVNTEAFF.

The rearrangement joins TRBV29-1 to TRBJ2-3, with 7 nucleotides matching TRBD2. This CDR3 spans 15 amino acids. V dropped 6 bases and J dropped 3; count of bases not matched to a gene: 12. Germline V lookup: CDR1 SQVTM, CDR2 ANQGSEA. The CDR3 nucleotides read TGCAGCGTGGGGAGGGCACTAGCGACAACAGATACGCAGTATTTT. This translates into CSVGRALATTDTQYF.

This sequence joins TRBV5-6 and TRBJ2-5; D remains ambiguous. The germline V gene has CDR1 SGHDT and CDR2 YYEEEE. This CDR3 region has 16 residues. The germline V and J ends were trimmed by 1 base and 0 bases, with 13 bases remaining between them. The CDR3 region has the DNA TGTGCCAGCAGCTTGTTGGCCAGGTCAGACCAAGAGACCCAGTACTTC. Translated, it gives CASSLLARSDQETQYF. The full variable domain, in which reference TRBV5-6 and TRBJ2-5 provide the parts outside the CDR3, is DAGVTQSPTHLIKTRGQQVTLRCSPKSGHDTVSWYQQALGQGPQFIFQYYEEEERQRGNFPDRFSGHQFPNYSSELNVNALLLGDSALYLCASSLLARSDQETQYFGPGTRLLVL.

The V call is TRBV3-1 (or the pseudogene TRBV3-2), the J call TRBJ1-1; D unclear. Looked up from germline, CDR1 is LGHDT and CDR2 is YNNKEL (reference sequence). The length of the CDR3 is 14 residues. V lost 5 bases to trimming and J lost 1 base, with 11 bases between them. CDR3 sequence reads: CASSARSGNTEAFF. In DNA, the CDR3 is TGTGCCAGCAGCGCCCGCTCAGGGAACACTGAAGCTTTCTTT.

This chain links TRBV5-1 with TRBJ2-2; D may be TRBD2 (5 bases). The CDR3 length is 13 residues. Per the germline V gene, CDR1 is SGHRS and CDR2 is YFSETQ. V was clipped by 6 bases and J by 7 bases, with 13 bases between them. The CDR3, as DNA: TGCGCCAGCACCGTGTACGGGAACGGGGAGCTGTTTTTT. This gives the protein CASTVYGNGELFF. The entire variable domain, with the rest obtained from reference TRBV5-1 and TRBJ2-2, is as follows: KAGVTQTPRYLIKTRGQQVTLSCSPISGHRSVSWYQQTPGQGLQFLFEYFSETQRNKGNFPGRFSGRQFSNSRSEMNVSTLELGDSALYLCASTVYGNGELFFGEGSRLTVL.

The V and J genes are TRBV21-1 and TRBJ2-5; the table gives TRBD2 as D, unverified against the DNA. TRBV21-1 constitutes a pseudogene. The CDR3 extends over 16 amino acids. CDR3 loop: CASSNRHSGLQETQYF. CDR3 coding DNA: TGTGCCAGCAGCAATCGGCATAGCGGGTTACAAGAGACCCAGTACTTC.

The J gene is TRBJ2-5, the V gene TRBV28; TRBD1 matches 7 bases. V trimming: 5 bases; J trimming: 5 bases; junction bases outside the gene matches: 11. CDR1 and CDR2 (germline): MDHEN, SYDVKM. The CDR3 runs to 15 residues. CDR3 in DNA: TGTGCCAGCAGTACAAGGGACAGTGTTTGGGAGACCCAGTACTTC. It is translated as CASSTRDSVWETQYF. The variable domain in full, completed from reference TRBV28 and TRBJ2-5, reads DVKVTQSSRYLVKRTGEKVFLECVQDMDHENMFWYRQDPGLGLRLIYFSYDVKMKEKGDIPEGYSVSREKKERFSLILESASTNQTSMYLCASSTRDSVWETQYFGPGTRLLVL.

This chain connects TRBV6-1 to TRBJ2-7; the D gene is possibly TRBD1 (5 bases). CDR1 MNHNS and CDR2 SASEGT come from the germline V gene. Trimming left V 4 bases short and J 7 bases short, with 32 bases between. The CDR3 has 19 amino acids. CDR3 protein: CASSVYPPILEGALGEQYV. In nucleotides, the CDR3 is TGTGCCAGCAGTGTCTATCCCCCCATATTGGAAGGGGCGCTCGGGGAGCAGTACGTC.